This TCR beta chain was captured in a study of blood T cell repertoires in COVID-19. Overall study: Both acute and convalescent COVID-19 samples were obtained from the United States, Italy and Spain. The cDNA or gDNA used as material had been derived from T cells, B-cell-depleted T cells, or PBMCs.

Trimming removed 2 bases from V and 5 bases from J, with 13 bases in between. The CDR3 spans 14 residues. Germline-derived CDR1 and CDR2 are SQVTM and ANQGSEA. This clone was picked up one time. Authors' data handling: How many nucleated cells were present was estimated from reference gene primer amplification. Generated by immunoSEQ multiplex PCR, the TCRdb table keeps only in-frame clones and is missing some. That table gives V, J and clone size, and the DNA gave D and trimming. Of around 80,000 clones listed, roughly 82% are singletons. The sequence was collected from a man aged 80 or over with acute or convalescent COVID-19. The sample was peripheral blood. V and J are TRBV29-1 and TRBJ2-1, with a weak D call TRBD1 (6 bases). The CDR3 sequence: CSVERGYGDNEQFF. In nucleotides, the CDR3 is TGCAGCGTTGAAAGGGGGTATGGAGACAATGAGCAGTTCTTC.